Detailed here is one T cell receptor beta chain. Its antigen is unknown. These data belong to a study of cytomegalovirus exposure and HLA in healthy donors. Study conclusions and caveats: Data from an earlier analysis indicated that most TCR beta V segments were productive either about 87% or about 30% of the time. TCR beta V- and J-gene trimming was later associated with a missense DCLRE1C variant.

The germline gives CDR1 SEHNR, CDR2 FQNEAQ (reference sequence). CDR3 length: 15 residues. Between the trimmed V and J ends, which lost 5 bases and 2 bases, there was a span of 16 bases. The PCR used 60 Vbeta and 13 Jbeta primers. In the source study's methods: Later, 75 million to 100 million unique TCR beta chains were counted in an analysis, and approximately 10 million of them were shared. Method: immunoSEQ multiplex PCR; TCRdb's copy keeps in-frame clones and lacks some. Clone size and V and J calls were adopted from that table, with D and trimming inferred from the DNA. The top ten clones hold around 2% of a sample with over 130,000 clones, about 61% of them seen once. Donors in the study were healthy people who gave bone marrow.

Sequenced: PBMCs. This TCR derives from a male donor in good health and CMV-seronegative. This chain links TRBV7-9 with TRBJ2-7, with D possibly matching TRBD1 (6 bases). This CDR3 reads CASSAIPGHTYEQYF. The CDR3 DNA sequence: TGTGCCAGCAGCGCAATTCCGGGACACACCTACGAGCAGTACTTC.